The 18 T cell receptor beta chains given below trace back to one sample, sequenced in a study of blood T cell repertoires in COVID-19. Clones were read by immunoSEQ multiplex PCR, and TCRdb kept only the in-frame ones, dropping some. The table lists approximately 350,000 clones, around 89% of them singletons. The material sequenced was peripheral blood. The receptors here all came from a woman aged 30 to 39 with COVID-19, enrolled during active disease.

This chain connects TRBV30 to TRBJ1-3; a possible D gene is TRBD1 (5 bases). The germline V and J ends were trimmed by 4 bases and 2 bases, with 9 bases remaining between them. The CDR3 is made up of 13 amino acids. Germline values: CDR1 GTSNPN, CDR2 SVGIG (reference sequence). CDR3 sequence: CAWNGRAGNTIYF. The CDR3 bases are TGTGCCTGGAACGGCAGGGCTGGAAACACCATATATTTT.

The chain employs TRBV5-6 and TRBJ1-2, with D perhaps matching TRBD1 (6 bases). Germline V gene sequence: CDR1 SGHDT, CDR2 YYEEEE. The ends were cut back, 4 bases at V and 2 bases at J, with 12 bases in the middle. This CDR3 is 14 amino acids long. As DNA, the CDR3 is TGTGCCAGCAGCGGATTCGACAGGAACTATGGCTACACCTTC. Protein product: CASSGFDRNYGYTF.

This CDR3 is CASSPTGGSPSNYGYTF. CDR3 nucleotide sequence: TGTGCCAGCAGCCCTACAGGGGGCAGTCCTTCTAACTATGGCTACACCTTC. This chain links TRBV21-1 with TRBJ1-2; no check of the table's D call, TRBD1, against the DNA was made. TRBV21-1 is given as a pseudogene. The CDR3 is 17 residues long.

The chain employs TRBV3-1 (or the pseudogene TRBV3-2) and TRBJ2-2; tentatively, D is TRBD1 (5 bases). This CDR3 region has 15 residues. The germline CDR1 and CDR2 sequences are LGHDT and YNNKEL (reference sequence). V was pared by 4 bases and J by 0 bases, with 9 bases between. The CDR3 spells CASSPRQTNTGELFF. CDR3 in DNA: TGTGCCAGCAGCCCGAGACAGACGAACACCGGGGAGCTGTTTTTT.

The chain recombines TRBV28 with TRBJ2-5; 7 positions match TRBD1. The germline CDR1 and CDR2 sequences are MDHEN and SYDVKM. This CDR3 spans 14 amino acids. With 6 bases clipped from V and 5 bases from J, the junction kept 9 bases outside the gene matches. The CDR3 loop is CASSIDRVEETQYF. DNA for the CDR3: TGTGCCAGCAGCATCGACAGGGTTGAGGAGACCCAGTACTTC.

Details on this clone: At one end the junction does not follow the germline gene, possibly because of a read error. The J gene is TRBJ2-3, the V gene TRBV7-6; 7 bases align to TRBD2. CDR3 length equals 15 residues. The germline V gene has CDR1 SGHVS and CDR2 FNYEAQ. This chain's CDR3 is CASNLGRGVADTQYF. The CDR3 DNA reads TGTGCCAGCAACTTAGGACGGGGGGTGGCAGATACGCAGTATTTT.

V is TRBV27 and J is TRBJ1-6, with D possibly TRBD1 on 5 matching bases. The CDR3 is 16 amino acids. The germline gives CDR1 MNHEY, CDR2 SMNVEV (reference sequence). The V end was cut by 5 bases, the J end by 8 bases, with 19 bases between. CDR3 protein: CASSPAIVTVDSPLHF. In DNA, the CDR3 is TGTGCCAGCAGTCCAGCAATTGTGACAGTCGATTCACCCCTCCACTTT.

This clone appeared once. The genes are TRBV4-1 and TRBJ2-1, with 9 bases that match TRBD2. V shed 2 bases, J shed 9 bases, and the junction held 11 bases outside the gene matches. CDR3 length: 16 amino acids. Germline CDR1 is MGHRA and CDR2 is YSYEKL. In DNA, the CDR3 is TGCGCCAGCAGCCAACCACGGCGGGGGGGCTTCGGTGAGCAGTTCTTC. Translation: CASSQPRRGGFGEQFF.

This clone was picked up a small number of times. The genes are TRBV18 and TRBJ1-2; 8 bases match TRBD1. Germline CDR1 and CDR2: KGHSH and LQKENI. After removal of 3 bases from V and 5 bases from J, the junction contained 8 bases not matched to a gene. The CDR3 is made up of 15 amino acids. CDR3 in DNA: TGTGCCAGCTCACCCCGGGACAGGTCTGAGTATGGCTACACCTTC. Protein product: CASSPRDRSEYGYTF.

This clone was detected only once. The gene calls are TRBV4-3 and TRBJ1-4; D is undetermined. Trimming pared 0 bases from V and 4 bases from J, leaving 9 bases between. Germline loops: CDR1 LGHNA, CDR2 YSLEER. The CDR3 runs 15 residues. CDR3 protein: CASSQDRSLNEKLFF. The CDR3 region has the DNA TGCGCCAGCAGCCAAGATCGATCACTTAATGAAAAACTGTTTTTT.

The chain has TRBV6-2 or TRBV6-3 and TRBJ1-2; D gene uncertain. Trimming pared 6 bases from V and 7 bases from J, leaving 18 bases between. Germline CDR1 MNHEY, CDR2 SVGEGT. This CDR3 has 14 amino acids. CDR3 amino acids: CASSTTVTSPGYTF. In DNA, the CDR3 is TGTGCCAGCAGCACCACAGTAACCTCTCCTGGCTACACCTTC.

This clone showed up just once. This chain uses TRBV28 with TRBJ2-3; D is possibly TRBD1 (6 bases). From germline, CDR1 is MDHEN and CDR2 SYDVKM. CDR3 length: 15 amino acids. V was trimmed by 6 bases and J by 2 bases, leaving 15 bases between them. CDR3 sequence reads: CASSQTGTLTDTQYF. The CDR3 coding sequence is TGTGCCAGCAGCCAAACAGGGACACTCACAGATACGCAGTATTTT.

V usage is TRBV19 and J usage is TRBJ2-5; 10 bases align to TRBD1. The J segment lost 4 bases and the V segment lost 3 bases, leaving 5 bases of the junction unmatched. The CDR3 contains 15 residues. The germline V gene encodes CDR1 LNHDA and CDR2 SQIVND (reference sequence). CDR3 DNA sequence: TGTGCCAGTAGTATCGGTGGGGACAGGGGAGAGACCCAGTACTTC. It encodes CASSIGGDRGETQYF.

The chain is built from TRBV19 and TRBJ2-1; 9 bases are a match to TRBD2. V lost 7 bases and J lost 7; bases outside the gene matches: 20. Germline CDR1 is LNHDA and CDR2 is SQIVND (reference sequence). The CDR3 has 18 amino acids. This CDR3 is CASKSSSGIPLGTNEQFF. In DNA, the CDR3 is TGTGCCAGTAAATCGTCTAGCGGGATACCCCTCGGTACAAATGAGCAGTTCTTC.

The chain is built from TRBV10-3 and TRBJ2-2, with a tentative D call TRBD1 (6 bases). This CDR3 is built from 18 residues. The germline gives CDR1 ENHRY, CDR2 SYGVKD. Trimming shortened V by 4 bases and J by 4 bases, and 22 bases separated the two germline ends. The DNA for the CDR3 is TGTGCCATCAGTGGCTTATCGAGGACAGTCGTAGGCACCGGGGAGCTGTTTTTT. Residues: CAISGLSRTVVGTGELFF.

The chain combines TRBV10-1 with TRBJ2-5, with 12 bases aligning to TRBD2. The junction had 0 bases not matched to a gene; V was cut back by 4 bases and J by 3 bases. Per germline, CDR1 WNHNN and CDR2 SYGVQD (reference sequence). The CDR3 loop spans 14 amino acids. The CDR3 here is CASSGTSGEETQYF. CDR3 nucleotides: TGCGCCAGCAGTGGGACTAGCGGGGAAGAGACCCAGTACTTC.

The CDR3 coding sequence is TGCGCCAGCAGCCGAGGACTAGCGGGAGACCAAGAGACCCAGTACTTC. Translation: CASSRGLAGDQETQYF. This rearrangement joins TRBV4-3 to TRBJ2-5, with 13 bases aligning to TRBD2. Germline CDR1 is LGHNA and CDR2 is YSLEER. Trimming at V came to 4 bases and at J to 0 bases, leaving 2 bases not matched to a gene. The CDR3 covers 16 residues.

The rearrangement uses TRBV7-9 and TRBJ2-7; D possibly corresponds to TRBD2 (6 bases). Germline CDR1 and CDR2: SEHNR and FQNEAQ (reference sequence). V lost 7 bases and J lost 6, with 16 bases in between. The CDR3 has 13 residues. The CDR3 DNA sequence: TGTGCCAGCACCTCCTCTGGGGGGTTCGAGCAGTACTTC. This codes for CASTSSGGFEQYF.